This TCR beta chain was recovered during a study of blood T cell repertoires in COVID-19. The wider study: Samples taken during acute and convalescent COVID-19 were collected in the United States, Italy and Spain.

V lost 5 bases, J lost 3 bases, and 9 bases stayed unmatched. This CDR3 has 15 residues. Germline CDR1 is MNHEY and CDR2 is SVGAGI. Per the original methods: Estimated nucleated cell counts came from reference gene primer amplification. The assay was immunoSEQ multiplex PCR, and TCRdb's table has in-frame clones only and misses some. V and J calls and clone size come straight from that table; D and trimming were deduced from the DNA. The data hold roughly 180,000 clones, with more than 80% observed a single time. The sequenced sample was peripheral blood. The sequence was collected from a human donor in a cohort sampled during active COVID-19. V usage is TRBV6-5 and J usage is TRBJ2-7; TRBD1 aligns across 8 bases. Here the CDR3 DNA reads TGTGCCAGCAGTCTAACCGACAGGGGTGGCTACGAGCAGTACTTC. Translating it yields CASSLTDRGGYEQYF.